The subject of this entry is one T cell receptor (beta chain). In the authors' workflow: Amplification with reference gene primers provided the estimates of nucleated cell counts. Some clones are missing from TCRdb's copy, which holds only in-frame ones; the method was immunoSEQ multiplex PCR. V, J and clone size were drawn from that table, and D and trimming were deduced from the DNA. The sample includes around 250,000 clones, 86% of them seen just once. The sample comes from a study of blood T cell repertoires in COVID-19. On the study more broadly: Both acute and convalescent COVID-19 samples were obtained from the United States, Italy and Spain.

The CDR3 is made up of 14 amino acids. The V gene lost 3 bases and the J gene lost 5 bases, with 14 bases spanning the gap. CDR1 is WNHNN and CDR2 is SYGVQD in the germline V gene (reference sequence). The sample comprised peripheral blood. The chain is built from TRBV10-1 and TRBJ2-7, with D uncertain. This TCR was sampled from a woman between 25 and 40 years old with active or convalescent COVID-19. This CDR3 reads CASSDAPSTDEQYF. Written as DNA, the CDR3 is TGCGCCAGCAGTGACGCCCCTAGTACCGACGAGCAGTACTTC.